This passage covers 15 T cell receptor beta chains from one sample sequenced in a study of a mutant IDH1 vaccine in newly diagnosed glioma. Noted time point: week 23, last vaccination. The content of each vaccine dose was 300 ug of mutant IDH1 20-mer peptide, and topical imiquimod accompanied it. Some clones are missing from TCRdb's copy, which holds only in-frame ones; the method was immunoSEQ multiplex PCR. This table has 35,000 to 50,000 clones, around 93% appearing once. Their specific antigens are unknown. This specimen was PBMCs, taken from a glioma patient whose treatment included an IDH1 peptide vaccine. Every receptor here comes from a man aged 45 to 65 with glioma.

This clone was found a few times. The chain carries TRBV29-1 and TRBJ2-3; 14 nucleotides align to TRBD2. Trimming took 6 bases from V and 2 from J; bases not matched to a gene: 1. The CDR3 is 14 residues long. Per the germline V gene, CDR1 is SQVTM and CDR2 is ANQGSEA. As DNA, the CDR3 is TGCAGCGTGACTAGCGGGGGGGCCACAGATACGCAGTATTTT. Amino acid sequence: CSVTSGGATDTQYF.

The chain uses TRBV7-2 and TRBJ1-2; perhaps TRBD1 as D (6 bases). This CDR3 is 13 amino acids long. With 5 bases removed from V and 4 bases from J, the gap between germline ends came to 11 bases. Germline assignment: CDR1 SGHTA and CDR2 FQGNSA. As DNA, the CDR3 is TGTGCCAGCAGCCCGGACAGCTTCTATGGCTACACCTTC. Translated: CASSPDSFYGYTF.

The J gene is TRBJ1-4, the V gene TRBV4-1; unclear D gene. Germline CDR1 reads MGHRA; CDR2 reads YSYEKL. The germline V and J ends were trimmed by 1 base and 3 bases, with 9 bases remaining between them. This CDR3 is 15 amino acids long. CDR3 loop: CASSQVPGPNEKLFF. The CDR3 nucleotides read TGCGCCAGCAGCCAAGTTCCAGGCCCTAATGAAAAACTGTTTTTT.

This chain uses TRBV10-3 with TRBJ1-5; tentatively, D is TRBD1 (5 bases). Trimming removed 7 bases from V and 6 bases from J, with 13 bases in between. In germline, CDR1 is ENHRY, CDR2 SYGVKD. CDR3 length equals 13 residues. The CDR3, as DNA: TGTGCCATCACCAGGGATAAGAGTCAGCCCCAGCATTTT. This gives the protein CAITRDKSQPQHF.

The rearrangement links TRBV27 to TRBJ1-2, with D possibly matching TRBD1 (6 bases). There are 12 residues in the CDR3. V was trimmed by 6 bases and J by 8 bases, leaving 13 bases between them. Germline CDR1 is MNHEY and CDR2 is SMNVEV (reference sequence). The CDR3 nucleotides read TGTGCCAGCAGGGTCAGGGGTGAGGGCTACACCTTC. Amino acid sequence: CASRVRGEGYTF.

V usage is TRBV4-2 and J usage is TRBJ2-4; D might be TRBD2 (5 bases). This CDR3 comprises 16 residues. Germline lookup yields CDR1 LGHNA and CDR2 YNFKEQ. V was cut by 1 base and J by 0 bases, with 10 bases left in between. The CDR3 region has the DNA TGTGCCAGCAGCCAAGCCGGGGAGTCAGCCAAAAACATTCAGTACTTC. This gives the protein CASSQAGESAKNIQYF.

CDR3 region: CATSRDLPGTDEQYF. DNA for the CDR3: TGTGCCACCAGCAGAGATCTGCCGGGTACGGACGAGCAGTACTTC. The chain joins TRBV15 to TRBJ2-7; the D is unclear. The CDR3 runs to 15 residues. V was trimmed by 0 bases and J by 5 bases, leaving 14 bases between them. The germline V gene has CDR1 LNHNV and CDR2 YYDKDF (reference sequence).

The chain has TRBV14 and TRBJ1-3, with D unresolved. Between the trimmed V and J ends, which lost 5 bases and 2 bases, there was a span of 19 bases. The CDR3 is 17 residues long. Germline CDR1 and CDR2: SGHDN and FVKESK. The chain's CDR3 is CASSLPGPPRAGNTIYF. CDR3 nucleotides: TGTGCCAGCAGCTTACCCGGTCCGCCGCGGGCTGGAAACACCATATATTTT.

The chain combines TRBV7-3 with TRBJ2-3; D not certain. This CDR3 region has 15 residues. Trimming removed 2 bases at V and 2 bases at J, with 11 bases between. Germline loops: CDR1 SGHTA, CDR2 FQGTGA. The CDR3 coding sequence is TGTGCCAGCAGCTTAGGGTTGGGATTCACAGATACGCAGTATTTT. It translates to CASSLGLGFTDTQYF.

This chain links TRBV5-6 with TRBJ2-1; a possible D gene is TRBD1 (6 bases). CDR1 is SGHDT and CDR2 is YYEEEE in the germline V gene. The V end lost 0 bases, the J end lost 9 bases, and 10 bases lay between the germline ends. CDR3 length equals 13 residues. CDR3 region: CASSLGGRGEQFF. DNA for the CDR3: TGTGCCAGCAGCTTGGGAGGCAGGGGTGAGCAGTTCTTC.

The CDR3 nucleotides read TGTGCCAGCAGCAAAGAAGGGGCGCAGGATGGCTACACCTTC. This encodes CASSKEGAQDGYTF. The chain carries TRBV21-1 and TRBJ1-2; TRBD1, the D gene given by the table, was not confirmed from the DNA. TRBV21-1 is listed as a pseudogene. This CDR3 is built from 14 residues.

This clone came up once. This chain links TRBV29-1 with TRBJ2-1; 7 bases align to TRBD2. Germline V gene lookup returns CDR1 SQVTM and CDR2 ANQGSEA. V lost 2 bases to trimming and J lost 3 bases; unmatched junction nucleotides: 7. The CDR3 runs to 15 residues. The CDR3 here is CSVERTSEIYNEQFF. For the CDR3, the DNA is TGCAGCGTTGAACGTACTAGCGAGATCTACAATGAGCAGTTCTTC.

The V gene is TRBV5-4, the J gene TRBJ1-4, with TRBD1 matching over 7 bases. Per germline, CDR1 SGHNT and CDR2 YYREEE (reference sequence). Trimming removed 3 bases from V and 8 bases from J; junction bases left unmatched: 19. The CDR3 consists of 18 residues. The DNA of the CDR3 is TGTGCCAGCAGCTCCTCCCGGACAGGCGGAGCTTCGGGGGAAAAACTGTTTTTT. Its protein is CASSSSRTGGASGEKLFF. Together with reference TRBV5-4 and TRBJ1-4, the CDR3 gives the full variable domain: ETGVTQSPTHLIKTRGQQVTLRCSSQSGHNTVSWYQQALGQGPQFIFQYYREEENGRGNFPPRFSGLQFPNYSSELNVNALELDDSALYLCASSSSRTGGASGEKLFFGSGTQLSVL.

The V call is TRBV29-1, the J call TRBJ2-5; D is possibly TRBD2 (7 bases). From germline, CDR1 is SQVTM and CDR2 ANQGSEA. V lost 0 bases and J 7 bases, leaving 12 bases between the germline ends. The CDR3 consists of 13 residues. The DNA for the CDR3 is TGCAGCGTTGAAGAGGGGGGGGCGCGGACCCAGTACTTC. Amino acids: CSVEEGGARTQYF.

The CDR3: CASSLYGTSGNTIYF. As DNA, the CDR3 is TGTGCCAGCAGCTTATATGGGACCTCTGGAAACACCATATATTTT. This rearrangement joins TRBV7-2 to TRBJ1-3, with D perhaps matching TRBD1 (5 bases). Trimming cost V 2 bases and J 0 bases, with 8 bases left between them. The CDR3 consists of 15 residues. The germline V gene has CDR1 SGHTA and CDR2 FQGNSA.